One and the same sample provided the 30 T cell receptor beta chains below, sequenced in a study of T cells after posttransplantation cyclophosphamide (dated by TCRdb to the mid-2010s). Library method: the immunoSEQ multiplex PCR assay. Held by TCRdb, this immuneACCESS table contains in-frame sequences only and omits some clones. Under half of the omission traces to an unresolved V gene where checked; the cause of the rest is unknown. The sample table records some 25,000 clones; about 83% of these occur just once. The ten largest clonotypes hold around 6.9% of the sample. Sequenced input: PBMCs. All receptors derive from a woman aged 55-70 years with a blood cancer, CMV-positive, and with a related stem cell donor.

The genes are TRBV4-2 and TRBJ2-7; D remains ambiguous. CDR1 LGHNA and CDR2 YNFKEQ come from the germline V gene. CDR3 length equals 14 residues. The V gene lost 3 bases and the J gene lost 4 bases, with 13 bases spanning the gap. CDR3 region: CASSHRLEDYEQYF. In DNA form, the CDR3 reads TGTGCCAGCAGCCATCGCCTAGAGGATTACGAGCAGTACTTC.

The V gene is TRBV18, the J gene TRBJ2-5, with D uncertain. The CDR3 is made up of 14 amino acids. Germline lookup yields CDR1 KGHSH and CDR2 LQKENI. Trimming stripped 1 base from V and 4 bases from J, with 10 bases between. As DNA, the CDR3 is TGTGCCAGCTCACCACGGCCAGGATTAGAGACCCAGTACTTC. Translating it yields CASSPRPGLETQYF.

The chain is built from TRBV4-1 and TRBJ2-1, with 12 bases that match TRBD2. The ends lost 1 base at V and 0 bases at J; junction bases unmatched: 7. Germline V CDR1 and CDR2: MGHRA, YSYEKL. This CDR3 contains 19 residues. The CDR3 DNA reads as TGCGCCAGCAGCCAAGCCCTAGCGGGAGGGCTATTCTCCTACAATGAGCAGTTCTTC. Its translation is CASSQALAGGLFSYNEQFF.

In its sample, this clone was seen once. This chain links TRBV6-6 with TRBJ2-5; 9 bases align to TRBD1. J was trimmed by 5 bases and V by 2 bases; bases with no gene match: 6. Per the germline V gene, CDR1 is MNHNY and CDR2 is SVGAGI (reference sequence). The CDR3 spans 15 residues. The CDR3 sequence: CASSYRGTGNETQYF. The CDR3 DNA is TGTGCCAGCAGTTACAGGGGGACAGGGAATGAGACCCAGTACTTC.

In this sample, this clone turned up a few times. CDR3 coding DNA: TGTGCCAGCAGCTTAGGCCGAGGGACAGACTATGGCTACACCTTC. Its protein product is CASSLGRGTDYGYTF. The chain recombines TRBV7-9 with TRBJ1-2, with 7 bases fitting TRBD1. In germline, CDR1 is SEHNR, CDR2 FQNEAQ (reference sequence). CDR3 length: 15 amino acids. The trim removed 1 base at V and 3 bases at J, leaving 5 bases unmatched.

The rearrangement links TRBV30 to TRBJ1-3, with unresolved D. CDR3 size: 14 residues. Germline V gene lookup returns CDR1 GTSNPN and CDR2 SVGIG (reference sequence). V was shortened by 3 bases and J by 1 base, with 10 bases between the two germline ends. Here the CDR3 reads CAWRSLGSGNTIYF. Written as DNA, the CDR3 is TGTGCCTGGAGATCACTCGGTTCTGGAAACACCATATATTTT.

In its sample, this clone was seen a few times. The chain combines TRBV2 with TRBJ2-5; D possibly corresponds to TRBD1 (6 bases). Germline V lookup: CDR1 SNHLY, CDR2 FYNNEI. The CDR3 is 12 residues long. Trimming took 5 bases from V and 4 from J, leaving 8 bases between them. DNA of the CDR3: TGTGCCAGCAGTCAGGGGAGAGAGACCCAGTACTTC. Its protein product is CASSQGRETQYF.

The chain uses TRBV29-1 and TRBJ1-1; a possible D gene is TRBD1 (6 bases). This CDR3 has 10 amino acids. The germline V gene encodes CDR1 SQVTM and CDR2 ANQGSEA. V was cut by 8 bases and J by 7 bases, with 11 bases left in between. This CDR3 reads CSSWTDEAFF. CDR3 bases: TGCAGCTCCTGGACAGATGAAGCTTTCTTT.

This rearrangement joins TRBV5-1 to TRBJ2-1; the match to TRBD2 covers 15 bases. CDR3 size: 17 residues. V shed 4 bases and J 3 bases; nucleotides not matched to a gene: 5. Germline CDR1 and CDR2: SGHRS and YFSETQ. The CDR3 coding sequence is TGCGCCAGCAGCCCTGGACTAGCGGGGGGGTTCTACAATGAGCAGTTCTTC. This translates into CASSPGLAGGFYNEQFF.

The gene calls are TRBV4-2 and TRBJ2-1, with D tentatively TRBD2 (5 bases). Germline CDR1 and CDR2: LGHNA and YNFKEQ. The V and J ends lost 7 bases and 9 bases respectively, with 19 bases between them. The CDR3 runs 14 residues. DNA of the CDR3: TGTGCCAGCATCATAAAGGACTCTCACGGTGAGCAGTTCTTC. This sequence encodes CASIIKDSHGEQFF.

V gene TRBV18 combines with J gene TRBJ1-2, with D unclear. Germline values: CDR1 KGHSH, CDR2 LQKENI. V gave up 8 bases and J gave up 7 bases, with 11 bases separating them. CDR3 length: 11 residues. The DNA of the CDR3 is TGTGCCAGCGCATCCCGGGGTGGCTACACCTTC. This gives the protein CASASRGGYTF.

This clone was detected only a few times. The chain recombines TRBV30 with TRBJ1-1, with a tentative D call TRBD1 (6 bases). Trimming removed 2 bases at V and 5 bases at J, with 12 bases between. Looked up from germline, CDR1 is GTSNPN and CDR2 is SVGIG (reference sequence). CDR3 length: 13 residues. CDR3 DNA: TGTGCCTGGAGTCCAGGGGCGGAGACTGAAGCTTTCTTT. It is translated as CAWSPGAETEAFF.

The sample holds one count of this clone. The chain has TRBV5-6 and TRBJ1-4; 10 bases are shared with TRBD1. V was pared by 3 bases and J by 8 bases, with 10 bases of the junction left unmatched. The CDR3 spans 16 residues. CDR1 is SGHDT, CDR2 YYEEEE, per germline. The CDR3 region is CASSSNVGTGVEKLFF. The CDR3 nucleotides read TGTGCCAGCAGCTCTAATGTGGGGACAGGGGTCGAAAAACTGTTTTTT.

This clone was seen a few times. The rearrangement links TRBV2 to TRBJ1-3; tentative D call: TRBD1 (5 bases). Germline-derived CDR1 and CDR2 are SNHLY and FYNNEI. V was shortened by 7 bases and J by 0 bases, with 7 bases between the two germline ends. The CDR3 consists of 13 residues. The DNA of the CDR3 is TGTGCCAGCACAAGGGGCTCTGGAAACACCATATATTTT. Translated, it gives CASTRGSGNTIYF.

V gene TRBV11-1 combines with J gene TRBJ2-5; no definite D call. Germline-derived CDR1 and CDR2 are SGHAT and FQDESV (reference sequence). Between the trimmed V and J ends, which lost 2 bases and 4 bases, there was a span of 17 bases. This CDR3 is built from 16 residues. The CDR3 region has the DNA TGTGCCAGCAGCTTAATAGACATAAGTTTAGGAGAGACCCAGTACTTC. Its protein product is CASSLIDISLGETQYF.

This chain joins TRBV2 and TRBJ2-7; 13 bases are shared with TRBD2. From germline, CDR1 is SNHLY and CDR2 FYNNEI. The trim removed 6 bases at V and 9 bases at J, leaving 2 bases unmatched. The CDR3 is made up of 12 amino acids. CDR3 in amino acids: CASSGTSGMQYF. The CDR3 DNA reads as TGTGCCAGCAGCGGGACTAGCGGGATGCAGTACTTC.

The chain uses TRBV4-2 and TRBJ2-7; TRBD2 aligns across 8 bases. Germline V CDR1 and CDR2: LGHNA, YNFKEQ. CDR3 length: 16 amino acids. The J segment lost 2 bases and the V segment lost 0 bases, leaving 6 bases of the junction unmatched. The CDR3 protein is CASSQDRASGPYEQYF. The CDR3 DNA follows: TGTGCCAGCAGCCAAGACCGGGCTAGCGGGCCCTACGAGCAGTACTTC.

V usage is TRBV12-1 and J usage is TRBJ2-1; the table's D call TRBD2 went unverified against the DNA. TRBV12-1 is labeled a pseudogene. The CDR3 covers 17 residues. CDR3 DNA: TGTGCCAGCAGCTTGGCCGAACAAAGCGGGGTTTACAATGAGCAGTTCTTC. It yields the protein CASSLAEQSGVYNEQFF.

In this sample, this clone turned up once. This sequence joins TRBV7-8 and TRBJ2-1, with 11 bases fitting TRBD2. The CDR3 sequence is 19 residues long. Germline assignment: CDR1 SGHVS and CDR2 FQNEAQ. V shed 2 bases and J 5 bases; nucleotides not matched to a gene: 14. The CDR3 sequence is CASSLRIWASGRSNNEQFF. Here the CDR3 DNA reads TGTGCCAGCAGCTTAAGAATTTGGGCTAGCGGGAGGTCGAACAATGAGCAGTTCTTC.

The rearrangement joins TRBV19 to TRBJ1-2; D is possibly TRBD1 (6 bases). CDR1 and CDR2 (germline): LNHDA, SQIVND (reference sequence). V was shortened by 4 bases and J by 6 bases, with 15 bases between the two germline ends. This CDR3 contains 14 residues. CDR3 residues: CASSTTGITHGYTF. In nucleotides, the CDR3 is TGTGCCAGTAGTACTACAGGGATAACTCATGGCTACACCTTC.

The CDR3 sequence is CASSATGTSDDEQYF. CDR3 nucleotides: TGTGCCAGCAGTGCAACCGGGACTAGCGATGACGAGCAGTACTTC. The chain is built from TRBV4-2 and TRBJ2-7, with TRBD2 matching 10 bases. CDR1 and CDR2 from the germline V gene are LGHNA and YNFKEQ. Germline trimming cut 6 bases from V and 5 bases from J; bases unmatched to any gene: 10. The CDR3 has 15 amino acids.

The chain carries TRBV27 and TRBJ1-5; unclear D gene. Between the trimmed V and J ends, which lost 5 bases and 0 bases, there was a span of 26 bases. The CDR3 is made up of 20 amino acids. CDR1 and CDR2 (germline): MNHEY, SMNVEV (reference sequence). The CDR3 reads CASSLLAPTAGVSSNQPQHF. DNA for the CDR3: TGTGCCAGCAGTCTTCTCGCCCCGACGGCGGGAGTGAGTAGCAATCAGCCCCAGCATTTT.

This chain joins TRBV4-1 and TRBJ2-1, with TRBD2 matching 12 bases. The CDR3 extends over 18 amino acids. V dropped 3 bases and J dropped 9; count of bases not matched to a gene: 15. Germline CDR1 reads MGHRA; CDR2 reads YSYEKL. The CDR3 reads CASSQDGRGLAGRGEQFF. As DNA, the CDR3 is TGCGCCAGCAGCCAGGACGGCCGTGGACTAGCGGGACGCGGTGAGCAGTTCTTC.

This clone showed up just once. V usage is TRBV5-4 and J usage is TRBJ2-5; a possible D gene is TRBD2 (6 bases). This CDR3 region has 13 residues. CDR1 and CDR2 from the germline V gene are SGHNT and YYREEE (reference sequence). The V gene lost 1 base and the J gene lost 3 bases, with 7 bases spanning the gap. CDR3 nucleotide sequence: TGTGCCAGCAGCTTGTGGGGGGAAGAGACCCAGTACTTC. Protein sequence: CASSLWGEETQYF.

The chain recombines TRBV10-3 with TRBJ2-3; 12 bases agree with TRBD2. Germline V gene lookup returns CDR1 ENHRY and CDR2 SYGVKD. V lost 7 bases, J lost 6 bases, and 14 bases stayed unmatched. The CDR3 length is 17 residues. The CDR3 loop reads CAIKGTSGYSSMDTQYF. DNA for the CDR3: TGTGCCATCAAAGGGACTAGCGGGTATAGTTCGATGGATACGCAGTATTTT.

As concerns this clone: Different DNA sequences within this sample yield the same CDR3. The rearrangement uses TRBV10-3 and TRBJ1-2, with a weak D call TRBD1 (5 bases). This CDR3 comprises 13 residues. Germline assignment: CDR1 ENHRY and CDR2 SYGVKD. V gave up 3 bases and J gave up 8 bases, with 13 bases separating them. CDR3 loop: CAISERQGDGYTF. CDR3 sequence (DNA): TGTGCCATCAGTGAAAGGCAGGGCGACGGCTACACCTTC.

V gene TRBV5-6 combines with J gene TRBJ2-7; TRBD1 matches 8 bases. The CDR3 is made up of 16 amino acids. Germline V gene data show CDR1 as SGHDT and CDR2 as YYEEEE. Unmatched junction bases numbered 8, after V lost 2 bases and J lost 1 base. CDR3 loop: CASSFRQGQTSYEQYF. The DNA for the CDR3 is TGTGCCAGCAGCTTCCGACAGGGGCAAACTTCCTACGAGCAGTACTTC.

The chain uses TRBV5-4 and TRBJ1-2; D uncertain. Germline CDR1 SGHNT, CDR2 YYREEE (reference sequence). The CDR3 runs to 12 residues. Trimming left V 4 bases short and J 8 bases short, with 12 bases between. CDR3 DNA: TGTGCCAGCAGCCTCGTTCTCGAGGGCTACACCTTC. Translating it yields CASSLVLEGYTF.

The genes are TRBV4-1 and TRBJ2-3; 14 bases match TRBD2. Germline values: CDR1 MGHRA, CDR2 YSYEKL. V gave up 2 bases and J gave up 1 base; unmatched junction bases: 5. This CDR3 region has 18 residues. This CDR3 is CASSQPGTSGSGTDTQYF. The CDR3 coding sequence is TGCGCCAGCAGCCAACCGGGGACTAGCGGGAGTGGCACAGATACGCAGTATTTT.

The CDR3 region has the DNA TGTGCCAGCTCACCACTCTCACAGGGGGCGGGCGAGCAGTACTTC. It encodes CASSPLSQGAGEQYF. V and J are TRBV18 and TRBJ2-7; TRBD1 aligns across 9 bases. The CDR3 has 15 residues. The V gene end was trimmed by 1 base and the J gene end by 6 bases; junction bases not matched to a gene: 7. Looked up from germline, CDR1 is KGHSH and CDR2 is LQKENI.